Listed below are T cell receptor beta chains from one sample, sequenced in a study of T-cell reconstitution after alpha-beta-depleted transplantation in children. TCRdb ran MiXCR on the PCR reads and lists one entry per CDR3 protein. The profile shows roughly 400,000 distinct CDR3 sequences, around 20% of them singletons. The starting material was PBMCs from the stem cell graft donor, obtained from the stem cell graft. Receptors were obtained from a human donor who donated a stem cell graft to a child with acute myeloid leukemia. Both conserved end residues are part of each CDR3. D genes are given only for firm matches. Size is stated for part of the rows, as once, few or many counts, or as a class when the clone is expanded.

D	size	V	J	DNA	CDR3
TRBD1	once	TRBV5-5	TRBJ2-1	TGTGCCAGCAGCCTGGGACAGGAAGAGCAGTTCTTC	CASSLGQEEQFF
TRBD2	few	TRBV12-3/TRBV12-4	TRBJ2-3	TGTGCCAGCAGGGGACTAGCTCTAGATACGCAGTATTTT	CASRGLALDTQYF
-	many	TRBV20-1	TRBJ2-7	TGCAGTGCCCTCGTGGCTGGAAACGAGCAGTACTTC	CSALVAGNEQYF
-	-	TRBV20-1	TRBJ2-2	TGCAGTGCCGACAGGAACACCGGGGAGCTGTTTTTT	CSADRNTGELFF
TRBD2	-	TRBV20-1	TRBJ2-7	TGCAGTGCTAGAGATCAAGCGGGAGGTCCCTACGAGCAGTACTTC	CSARDQAGGPYEQYF
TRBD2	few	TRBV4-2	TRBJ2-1	TGTGCCAGCAGCCACATACTAGCGGGAGATACCAATGAGCAGTTCTTC	CASSHILAGDTNEQFF
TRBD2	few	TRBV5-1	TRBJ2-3	TGCGCCAGCAGCTTGGCCGGACTAGCGGGAGTAGATACGCAGTATTTT	CASSLAGLAGVDTQYF
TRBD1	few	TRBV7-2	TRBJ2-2	TGTGCCAGCAGCTTCGGGGACAGGAACACCGGGGAGCTGTTTTTT	CASSFGDRNTGELFF
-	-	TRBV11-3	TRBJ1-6	TGTGCCAGCAGCTTAGACGGAACCTATAATTCACCCCTCCACTTT	CASSLDGTYNSPLHF
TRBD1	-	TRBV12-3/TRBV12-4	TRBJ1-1	TGTGCCAGCAAGAGGGGGCTGGGCACTGAAGCTTTCTTT	CASKRGLGTEAFF
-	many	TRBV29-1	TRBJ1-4	TGCAGCGTTGCCCAGGACAGTACGGAAAAACTGTTTTTT	CSVAQDSTEKLFF
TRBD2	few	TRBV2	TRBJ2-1	TGTGCCAGCAGTGATCTGCGGGAGGGGTACTACAATGAGCAGTTCTTC	CASSDLREGYYNEQFF
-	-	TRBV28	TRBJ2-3	TGTGCCAGCAGCCACAGGAACACAGATACGCAGTATTTT	CASSHRNTDTQYF
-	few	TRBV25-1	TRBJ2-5	TGTGCCAGCAGTCCCCGGACCCAAGAGACCCAGTACTTC	CASSPRTQETQYF
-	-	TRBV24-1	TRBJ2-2	TGTGCCACCACCACGGGGCACAACACCGGGGAGCTGTTTTTT	CATTTGHNTGELFF
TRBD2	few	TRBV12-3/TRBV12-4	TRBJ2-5	TGTGCCAGCAGTCCAAAACCTACGGGACTAGCTGGGGAGACCCAGTACTTC	CASSPKPTGLAGETQYF
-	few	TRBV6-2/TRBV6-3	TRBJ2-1	TGTGCCAACAATTCGATCCGGGACAGGGAAGGAATAGCGGGAGGTCTCAATGAGCAGTTCTTC	CANNSIRDREGIAGGLNEQFF
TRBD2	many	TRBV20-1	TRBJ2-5	TGCAGTGTTCCGCCCCAAATAGCGGGAGGGCCTCAAGAGACCCAGTACTTC	CSVPPQIAGGPQETQYF
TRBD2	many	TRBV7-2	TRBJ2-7	TGTGCCAGCAGCTCAGCAGGGACTAGCATCTCCGAGCAGTACTTC	CASSSAGTSISEQYF
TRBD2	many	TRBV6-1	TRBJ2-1	TGTGCCAGCAGTGGGACTAGCGGGAGGGTAGATGAGCAGTTCTTC	CASSGTSGRVDEQFF
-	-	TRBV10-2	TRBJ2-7	TGCGCCAGCAGTGAGAGTTGGCTAGGGGAGCAGTACTTC	CASSESWLGEQYF
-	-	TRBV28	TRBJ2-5	TGTGCCAGCAGCAGGCCCCAGTTCCAAGAGACCCAGTACTTC	CASSRPQFQETQYF
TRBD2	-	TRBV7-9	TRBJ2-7	TGTGCCAGCAGCACCGGGACTAGGGCCTACGAGCAGTACTTC	CASSTGTRAYEQYF
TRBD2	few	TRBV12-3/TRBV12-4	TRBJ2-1	TGTGCCAGCAGTTTGATGGCGGGAGGGAATGAGCAGTTCTTC	CASSLMAGGNEQFF
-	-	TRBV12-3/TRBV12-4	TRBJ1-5	TGTGCCAGCAGTTTGGTAGCGGAGGGTCAGCCCCAGCATTTT	CASSLVAEGQPQHF
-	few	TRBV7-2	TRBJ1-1	TGTGCCAGCAGCATTCCAACAGTTGGAGGTACTGAAGCTTTCTTT	CASSIPTVGGTEAFF
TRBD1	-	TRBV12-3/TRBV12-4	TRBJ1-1	TGTGCCAGCAGTTCGCCGACGACAGGGATAGCGATCGAAGCTTTCTTT	CASSSPTTGIAIEAFF
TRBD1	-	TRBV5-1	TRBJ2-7	TGCGCCAGCAGCGAAAACGTTCGGGACAGCTCCTACGAGCAGTACTTC	CASSENVRDSSYEQYF
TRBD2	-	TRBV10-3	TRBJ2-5	TGTGCCATCAGACCGGGACTAGCGGGAGGACAAGAGACCCAGTACTTC	CAIRPGLAGGQETQYF
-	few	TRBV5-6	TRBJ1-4	TGTGCCAGCAAGTTAACAGGGCCGGGGGAAAAACTGTTTTTT	CASKLTGPGEKLFF
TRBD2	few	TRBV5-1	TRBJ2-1	TGCGCCAGCAGCATAATACTAGCGGGAGAAACTTACAATGAGCAGTTCTTC	CASSIILAGETYNEQFF
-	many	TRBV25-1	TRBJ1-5	TGTGCCAGCAGTGAAGGTAGCAATCAGCCCCAGCATTTT	CASSEGSNQPQHF
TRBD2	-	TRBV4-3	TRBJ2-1	TGCGCCAGCAGCCAAGGTGGCGGGAGTGGCGATGAGCAGTTCTTC	CASSQGGGSGDEQFF
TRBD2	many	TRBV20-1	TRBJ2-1	TGCAGAGGAGCGGGAGCCGGGAATGAGCAGTTCTTC	CRGAGAGNEQFF
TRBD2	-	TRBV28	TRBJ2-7	TGTGCCAGCAGGGGCGGGAGGGCCTACGAGCAGTACTTC	CASRGGRAYEQYF
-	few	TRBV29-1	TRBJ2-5	TGCAGCGTGGAAGAGGCGCGGGGAGAAGGAGAGACCCAGTACTTC	CSVEEARGEGETQYF
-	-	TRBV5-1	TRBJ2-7	TGCGCCAGCAGGAGGGGGGCCTACGAGCAGTACTTC	CASRRGAYEQYF
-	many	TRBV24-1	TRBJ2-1	TGTGCCACCAGCCCCCCGGAGTGGCGAAACAATGAGCAGTTCTTC	CATSPPEWRNNEQFF
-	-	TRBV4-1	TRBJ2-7	TGCGCCAGCAGCCAAGAGGGAGGGGGGTTTTACGAGCAGTACTTC	CASSQEGGGFYEQYF
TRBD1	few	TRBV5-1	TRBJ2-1	TGCGCCAGCAGCTTGGGGGGCAGGGGGCCCAACAATGAGCAGTTCTTC	CASSLGGRGPNNEQFF
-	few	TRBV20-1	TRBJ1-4	TGCAGTGCTAGAGACCGGGACACTCGGGAAAAACTGTTTTTT	CSARDRDTREKLFF
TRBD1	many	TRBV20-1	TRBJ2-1	TGCAGTGCTGACAAGGCGACTCGGGACAGCCGGGACAATGAGCAGTTCTTC	CSADKATRDSRDNEQFF
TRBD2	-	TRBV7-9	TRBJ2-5	TGTGCCAGCAGCCTGACTAGCGGGAGGCAAGAGACCCAGTACTTC	CASSLTSGRQETQYF
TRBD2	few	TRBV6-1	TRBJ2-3	TGTGCCAGCAGCCGAGGGACTAGCGTGTCACCAAATACGCAGTATTTT	CASSRGTSVSPNTQYF
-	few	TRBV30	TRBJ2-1	TGTGCCTATATTCCCAAGGATGAGCAGTTCTTC	CAYIPKDEQFF
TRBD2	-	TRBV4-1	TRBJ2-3	TGCGCCAGCAGCGAAACGGCGGGAGAGGGTACGCAGTATTTT	CASSETAGEGTQYF
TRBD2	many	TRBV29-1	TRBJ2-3	TGCAGCGTTTTTTCTAGCGGGGACCCAAGCACAGATACGCAGTATTTT	CSVFSSGDPSTDTQYF
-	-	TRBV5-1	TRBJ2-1	TGCGCCAGCAGCTTGGAACTGTCACAGCCACAGTTCTTC	CASSLELSQPQFF
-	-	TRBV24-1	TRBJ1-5	TGTGCCACCAGTGATATCAGTGGCAATCAGCCCCAGCATTTT	CATSDISGNQPQHF
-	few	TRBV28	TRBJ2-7	TGTGCCAGCAGTTTACGTGTCGGCGAGCAGTACTTC	CASSLRVGEQYF
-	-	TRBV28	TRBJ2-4	TGTGCCAGCAGTCCCGAGAGGGTAGCCAAAAACATTCAGTACTTC	CASSPERVAKNIQYF
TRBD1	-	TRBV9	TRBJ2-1	TGTGCCAGCAGCGTAGGTGACAGGGGTTCCTACAATGAGCAGTTCTTC	CASSVGDRGSYNEQFF